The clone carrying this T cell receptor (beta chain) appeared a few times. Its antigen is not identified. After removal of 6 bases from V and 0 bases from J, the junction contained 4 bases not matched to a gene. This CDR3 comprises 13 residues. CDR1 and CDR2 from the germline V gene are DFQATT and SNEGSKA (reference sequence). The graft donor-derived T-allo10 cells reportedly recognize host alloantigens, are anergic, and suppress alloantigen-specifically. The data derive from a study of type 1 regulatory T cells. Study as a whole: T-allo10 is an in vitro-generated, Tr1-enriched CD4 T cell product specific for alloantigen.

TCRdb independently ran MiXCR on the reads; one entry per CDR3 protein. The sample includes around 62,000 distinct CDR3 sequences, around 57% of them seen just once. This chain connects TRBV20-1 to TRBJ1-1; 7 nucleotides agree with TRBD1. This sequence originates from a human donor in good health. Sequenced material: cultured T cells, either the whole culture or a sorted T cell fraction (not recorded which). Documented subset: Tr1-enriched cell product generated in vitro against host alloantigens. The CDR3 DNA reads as TGCAGTGCGCCGGGACAGATGAACACTGAAGCTTTCTTT. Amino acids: CSAPGQMNTEAFF.